Below are 13 T cell receptor beta chains sequenced from a single sample in a study of Graves' ophthalmopathy and Graves' hyperthyroidism. The authors amplified TCR beta CDR3 regions from RNA transcripts. Following a first-round RT-PCR that used HTBI primers, a second-round multiplex PCR was carried out. TCRdb re-called the multiplex PCR reads through MiXCR, storing one row per CDR3 protein. The table records over a million distinct CDR3 sequences, 35% to 40% of them present only once. Sequencing was performed on peripheral blood or thyroid tissue (not recorded which). The receptors come from an adult man with Graves' hyperthyroidism.

The chain has TRBV5-1 and TRBJ1-6; 9 bases match TRBD1. CDR1 is SGHRS and CDR2 is YFSETQ in the germline V gene. The V gene end was trimmed by 6 bases and the J gene end by 10 bases; junction bases not matched to a gene: 14. The CDR3 has 16 amino acids. As DNA, the CDR3 is TGCGCCAGCACTCCCTCCGGGACAGGGTTATACTCACCCCTCCACTTT. Its protein product is CASTPSGTGLYSPLHF.

This clonotype was observed a few times. CDR3 protein: CASSQAPTENTEAFF. CDR3 sequence (DNA): TGCGCCAGCAGCCAAGCTCCGACCGAGAACACTGAAGCTTTCTTT. The V gene is TRBV4-3, the J gene TRBJ1-1; unclear D gene. The length of the CDR3 is 15 residues. V shed 1 base and J shed 1 base, with 10 bases lying between them. Germline CDR1 is LGHNA and CDR2 is YSLEER.

The genes are TRBV7-8 and TRBJ1-3; possible D gene TRBD1, 6 bases. The CDR3 extends over 18 amino acids. V was shortened by 3 bases and J by 0 bases, with 18 bases between the two germline ends. Germline CDR1 SGHVS, CDR2 FQNEAQ. The CDR3 protein is CASSFPGQGTHSGNTIYF. The CDR3 DNA reads TGTGCCAGCAGCTTTCCGGGGCAGGGGACCCACTCTGGAAACACCATATATTTT.

On this clonotype: This sequence may be a read error, since a much larger clone differs from it by one base. The J gene is TRBJ2-7, the V gene TRBV5-1; possibly TRBD1 or TRBD2 for D (5 bases each). This CDR3 contains 15 residues. Germline assignment: CDR1 SGHRS and CDR2 YFSETQ. V gave up 0 bases and J gave up 2 bases, with 12 bases separating them. The CDR3, as DNA: TGCGCCAGCAGCTTGGACGAGGGGTATGCCTACGAGCAGTACTTC. Its protein is CASSLDEGYAYEQYF. Filled out from reference TRBV5-1 and TRBJ2-7, the complete variable domain reads KAGVTQTPRYLIKTRGQQVTLSCSPISGHRSVSWYQQTPGQGLQFLFEYFSETQRNKGNFPGRFSGRQFSNSRSEMNVSTLELGDSALYLCASSLDEGYAYEQYFGPGTRLTVT.

This rearrangement joins TRBV7-9 to TRBJ2-7; 10 bases map to TRBD1. The CDR3 runs to 17 residues. Unmatched junction bases numbered 18, after V lost 5 bases and J lost 8 bases. Germline V gene data show CDR1 as SEHNR and CDR2 as FQNEAQ (reference sequence). CDR3 residues: CASSPTGQGTSLRQQYF. The CDR3 nucleotides are TGTGCCAGCAGCCCGACGGGACAGGGGACGTCGTTACGCCAGCAGTACTTC.

At least ten counts were recorded for this clonotype. This sequence joins TRBV19 and TRBJ1-1; no reliable D call. CDR1 and CDR2 (germline): LNHDA, SQIVND (reference sequence). The length of the CDR3 is 19 residues. Trimming shortened V by 3 bases and J by 5 bases, and 28 bases separated the two germline ends. CDR3 protein: CASSIRGYRVPELRTEAFF. CDR3 bases: TGTGCCAGTAGTATTCGTGGATACCGAGTCCCTGAACTGAGGACTGAAGCTTTCTTT. Full variable domain (outside the CDR3, taken from reference TRBV19 and TRBJ1-1): DGGITQSPKYLFRKEGQNVTLSCEQNLNHDAMYWYRQDPGQGLRLIYYSQIVNDFQKGDIAEGYSVSREKKESFPLTVTSAQKNPTAFYLCASSIRGYRVPELRTEAFFGQGTRLTVV.

This clonotype has ten or more counts. V gene TRBV29-1 combines with J gene TRBJ2-6; D is uncertain. CDR1 is SQVTM, CDR2 ANQGSEA, per germline. The CDR3 is 14 amino acids. Trimming pared 1 base from V and 3 bases from J, leaving 7 bases between. The CDR3 loop is CSVEGVGGANVLTF. DNA for the CDR3: TGCAGCGTTGAAGGGGTTGGTGGGGCCAACGTCCTGACTTTC.

The chain uses TRBV7-8 and TRBJ2-7; a possible D gene is TRBD1 (6 bases). Trimming took off 0 bases at V and 1 base at J, with 10 bases between the two ends. The germline V gene encodes CDR1 SGHVS and CDR2 FQNEAQ. The CDR3 totals 15 residues. The CDR3 sequence is CASSLASRGSYEQYF. CDR3 bases: TGTGCCAGCAGCTTAGCGAGCAGGGGATCCTACGAGCAGTACTTC.

This clonotype has a handful of counts. The chain joins TRBV10-2 to TRBJ2-7, with 10 bases lining up with TRBD2. Germline V CDR1 and CDR2: WSHSY, SAAADI. CDR3 length: 14 amino acids. V lost 10 bases and J lost 2; bases outside the gene matches: 8. The CDR3 region is CATGDLAGAYEQYF. In DNA form, the CDR3 reads TGCGCCACCGGGGATCTAGCGGGAGCCTACGAGCAGTACTTC.

In this sample, this clonotype turned up many times. The V and J genes are TRBV19 and TRBJ1-5, with D perhaps TRBD1 (5 bases). The germline V and J ends were trimmed by 5 bases and 5 bases, with 13 bases remaining between them. The CDR3 sequence is 14 residues long. Germline V lookup: CDR1 LNHDA, CDR2 SQIVND (reference sequence). The DNA for the CDR3 is TGTGCCAGTAGTCAGCCCCGAGGGGATCAGCCCCAGCATTTT. This codes for CASSQPRGDQPQHF.

Note on this clonotype: No conserved phenylalanine or tryptophan ends this CDR3, so it is likely a read error. This chain links TRBV15 with TRBJ2-2; D is uncertain. The CDR3 extends over 13 amino acids. CDR1 LNHNV and CDR2 YYDKDF come from the germline V gene (reference sequence). Trimming pared 3 bases from V and 2 bases from J, leaving 4 bases between. The CDR3 nucleotides are TGTGCCACCAGCAGCCGAAACACCGGGGAGCTGTTTCTT. Protein: CATSSRNTGELFL.

DNA for the CDR3: TGTGCCATCAGTGAGGAGGGACTGGAGGAAGGGGAGCTGTTTTTT. It yields the protein CAISEEGLEEGELFF. V usage is TRBV10-3 and J usage is TRBJ2-2; D perhaps matches TRBD2 (6 bases). Germline V CDR1 and CDR2: ENHRY, SYGVKD. This CDR3 contains 15 residues. Between the trimmed V and J ends, which lost 2 bases and 8 bases, there was a span of 15 bases.

In the case of this clonotype: Being one base from a much bigger clone, this may be a read error. The V and J genes are TRBV7-9 and TRBJ2-2; 9 nucleotides line up with TRBD2. Germline V gene lookup returns CDR1 SEHNR and CDR2 FQNEAQ (reference sequence). CDR3 length: 16 residues. The CDR3 DNA reads as TGTGCCGGCAGCCTAGCGGGAACTTATCGCCCCGGGGAGCTGTTTTTT. As protein: CAGSLAGTYRPGELFF.